This entry is about one T cell receptor (beta chain). Primers for the PCR totalled 60 Vbeta and 13 Jbeta. In the study's own analysis: Unique TCR beta chains totaled roughly 81 million in a later count, with around 11 million of them shared. The table came from immunoSEQ multiplex PCR; TCRdb's copy has only in-frame clones and leaves some out. Clone size and the V and J calls come from that table; the DNA yielded D and trimming. This sample's clone table lists about 200,000 clones. Germline loops: CDR1 SNHLY, CDR2 FYNNEI. Trimming removed 0 bases from V and 8 bases from J, with 14 bases in between. The CDR3 has 15 amino acids. The entry originates in a study of cytomegalovirus exposure and HLA in healthy donors.

Material: PBMCs. The J gene is TRBJ2-4, the V gene TRBV2, with D perhaps TRBD1 (6 bases). The receptor's source is a boy aged 10-17 years in good health and CMV-seronegative. CDR3 bases: TGTGCCAGCAGTGAAGCGCAGGGGTTCAGGGACATTCAGTACTTC. Translating gives CASSEAQGFRDIQYF.